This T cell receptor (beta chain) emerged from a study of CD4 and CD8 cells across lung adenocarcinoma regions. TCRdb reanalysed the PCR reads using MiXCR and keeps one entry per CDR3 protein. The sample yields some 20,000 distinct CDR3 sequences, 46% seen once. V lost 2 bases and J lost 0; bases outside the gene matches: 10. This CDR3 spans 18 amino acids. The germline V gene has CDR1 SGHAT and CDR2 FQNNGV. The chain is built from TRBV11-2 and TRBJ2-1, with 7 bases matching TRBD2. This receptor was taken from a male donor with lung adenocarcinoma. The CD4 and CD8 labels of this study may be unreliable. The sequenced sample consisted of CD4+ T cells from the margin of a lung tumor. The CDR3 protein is CASSLRLGGRGSYNEQFF. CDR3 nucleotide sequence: TGTGCCAGCAGCTTAAGGTTAGGCGGGAGAGGCTCCTACAATGAGCAGTTCTTC.